Shown below are 16 T cell receptor beta chains from a single sample sequenced in a study of T cells in Graves' hyperthyroidism and ophthalmopathy. Amplification of TCR beta CDR3 regions used RNA as the template. TCR CDR3 regions were first amplified by RT-PCR with HTBI primers. TCRdb reprocessed the multiplex PCR reads via MiXCR and lists one record per CDR3 protein. The repertoire holds about 320,000 distinct CDR3 sequences, with about 15% as singletons. The source material was blood. These receptors all come from a man under 40 with Graves' hyperthyroidism.

This clonotype was recorded a few times. The V call is TRBV5-1, the J call TRBJ1-2; 12 nucleotides align to TRBD1. Per germline, CDR1 SGHRS and CDR2 YFSETQ. Trimming cost V 0 bases and J 8 bases; bases outside gene matches: 5. The CDR3 loop spans 15 amino acids. The CDR3 DNA is TGCGCCAGCAGCTTGGAGGGACAGGGGGCTGGGGGCTACACCTTC. The encoded protein is CASSLEGQGAGGYTF.

This clonotype was detected only a few times. The V call is TRBV4-1, the J call TRBJ2-7; 10 positions match TRBD2. Losses at the gene ends were 1 base for V and 1 base for J; bases not matched to a gene: 7. The CDR3 totals 17 residues. CDR1 MGHRA and CDR2 YSYEKL come from the germline V gene. CDR3 amino acids: CASSQGTSGAPSYEQYF. The CDR3 DNA is TGCGCCAGCAGCCAAGGTACTAGCGGGGCCCCTTCCTACGAGCAGTACTTC.

This clonotype was counted at least ten times. The genes are TRBV6-6 and TRBJ2-1, with D tentatively TRBD2 (5 bases). From germline, CDR1 is MNHNY and CDR2 SVGAGI (reference sequence). This CDR3 region has 14 residues. V shed 2 bases and J shed 5 bases, with 10 bases lying between them. The CDR3 is CASSYGSSDNEQFF. CDR3 sequence (DNA): TGTGCCAGCAGTTACGGGAGTTCGGACAATGAGCAGTTCTTC.

This chain joins TRBV20-1 and TRBJ1-4; unclear D gene. Germline V gene lookup returns CDR1 DFQATT and CDR2 SNEGSKA (reference sequence). The length of the CDR3 is 12 residues. V dropped 3 bases and J dropped 0 bases, with 2 bases sitting between them. The CDR3, as DNA: TGCAGTGCTAGGGCAACTAATGAAAAACTGTTTTTT. It translates to CSARATNEKLFF.

This chain connects TRBV19 to TRBJ1-2, with 7 bases that match TRBD1. After removal of 8 bases from V and 5 bases from J, the junction contained 14 bases not matched to a gene. From germline, CDR1 is LNHDA and CDR2 SQIVND (reference sequence). The CDR3 contains 15 residues. The CDR3 is CASVDPGQTTYGYTF. The CDR3 region has the DNA TGTGCCAGTGTCGATCCGGGACAGACCACATATGGCTACACCTTC.

This clonotype was observed at least ten times. The CDR3 is CASSDRGTPVEQYF. The DNA of the CDR3 is TGTGCCAGCAGTGACAGGGGAACTCCTGTCGAGCAGTACTTC. The chain carries TRBV28 and TRBJ2-7, with 8 bases matching TRBD1. Germline V lookup: CDR1 MDHEN, CDR2 SYDVKM. The CDR3 covers 14 residues. After removal of 5 bases from V and 6 bases from J, the junction contained 9 bases not matched to a gene.

This clonotype was recorded many times. The chain is built from TRBV2 and TRBJ2-5; D is perhaps TRBD1 or TRBD2 (6 bases each). CDR1 and CDR2 from the germline V gene are SNHLY and FYNNEI. V lost 0 bases, J lost 8 bases, and 16 bases lay in between. This CDR3 region has 15 residues. The CDR3 region is CASSEALGGAGTQYF. For the CDR3, the DNA is TGTGCCAGCAGTGAAGCGCTTGGGGGCGCGGGAACCCAGTACTTC.

This clonotype showed up many times. This chain links TRBV30 with TRBJ2-7; weak D call: TRBD1 (7 bases). Trimming cost V 2 bases and J 5 bases, with 13 bases left between them. The germline gives CDR1 GTSNPN, CDR2 SVGIG (reference sequence). The CDR3 length is 13 residues. CDR3 sequence: CAWSPQGGDEQYF. The CDR3 DNA sequence: TGTGCCTGGAGTCCCCAGGGGGGCGACGAGCAGTACTTC.

This clonotype showed up many times. V gene TRBV28 combines with J gene TRBJ2-6, with TRBD1 matching 7 bases. Trimming at V came to 4 bases and at J to 0 bases, leaving 6 bases not matched to a gene. CDR1 and CDR2 (germline): MDHEN, SYDVKM. This CDR3 spans 17 amino acids. The CDR3 spells CASSSRQGLSGANVLTF. DNA for the CDR3: TGTGCCAGCAGTTCCAGACAGGGCCTCTCTGGGGCCAACGTCCTGACTTTC.

This clonotype was recorded many times. The V gene is TRBV13, the J gene TRBJ1-1, with 7 bases aligning to TRBD1. The CDR3 consists of 16 residues. CDR1 PRHDT and CDR2 FYEKMQ come from the germline V gene (reference sequence). The V and J ends lost 7 bases and 1 base, in that order; junction bases with no gene match: 12. CDR3 in amino acids: CASTPGRDSSNTEAFF. The CDR3 nucleotides read TGTGCCAGCACCCCAGGAAGGGACAGTTCGAACACTGAAGCTTTCTTT.

This clonotype was detected ten times or more. CDR3 loop: CASRGSSGGQETQYF. DNA of the CDR3: TGTGCCAGCAGGGGGTCGAGCGGGGGGCAAGAGACCCAGTACTTC. The V call is TRBV2, the J call TRBJ2-5; TRBD2 matches at 9 bases. The CDR3 is 15 amino acids. Germline CDR1 is SNHLY and CDR2 is FYNNEI. V shed 6 bases and J 2 bases; nucleotides not matched to a gene: 7.

This clonotype was observed many times. The chain joins TRBV5-1 to TRBJ1-1; D is ambiguous. From germline, CDR1 is SGHRS and CDR2 YFSETQ. CDR3 length equals 13 residues. Trimming stripped 3 bases from V and 3 bases from J, with 9 bases between. The CDR3 region has the DNA TGCGCCAGCAGCTGGGGTGGGGACACTGAAGCTTTCTTT. Translating it yields CASSWGGDTEAFF.

This clonotype showed up just a few times. This chain connects TRBV18 to TRBJ2-3, with D tentatively TRBD2 (5 bases). This CDR3 contains 14 residues. Between the trimmed V and J ends, which lost 1 base and 2 bases, there was a span of 7 bases. Germline loops: CDR1 KGHSH, CDR2 LQKENI. CDR3 in amino acids: CASSPREHTDTQYF. The CDR3 nucleotides are TGTGCCAGCTCACCACGGGAGCACACAGATACGCAGTATTTT.

This clonotype was detected a few times. The rearrangement joins TRBV20-1 to TRBJ2-2, with unresolved D. V lost 1 base and J 9 bases, leaving 12 bases between the germline ends. The CDR3 runs 13 residues. Germline CDR1 reads DFQATT; CDR2 reads SNEGSKA (reference sequence). CDR3 sequence: CSARGLVGRELFF. The CDR3 region has the DNA TGCAGTGCTAGAGGGCTAGTGGGCCGGGAGCTGTTTTTT.

This clonotype came up many times. The rearrangement uses TRBV12-3 or TRBV12-4 and TRBJ2-1; a possible D gene is TRBD1 (6 bases). The DNA end lines up better with TRBJ2-7; the J call may be wrong. The CDR3 sequence is 12 residues long. The CDR3 reads CASSVRDNVQYF. The CDR3 bases are TGTGCCAGCAGTGTCCGGGACAATGTGCAGTACTTC.

The chain is built from TRBV7-2 and TRBJ2-7; 10 bases are shared with TRBD1. The CDR3 runs 17 residues. Germline CDR1 reads SGHTA; CDR2 reads FQGNSA. The trim removed 0 bases at V and 5 bases at J, leaving 10 bases unmatched. This CDR3 is CASSLALTGTGVNEQYF. CDR3 coding DNA: TGTGCCAGCAGCTTAGCGCTAACCGGGACAGGGGTCAACGAGCAGTACTTC.